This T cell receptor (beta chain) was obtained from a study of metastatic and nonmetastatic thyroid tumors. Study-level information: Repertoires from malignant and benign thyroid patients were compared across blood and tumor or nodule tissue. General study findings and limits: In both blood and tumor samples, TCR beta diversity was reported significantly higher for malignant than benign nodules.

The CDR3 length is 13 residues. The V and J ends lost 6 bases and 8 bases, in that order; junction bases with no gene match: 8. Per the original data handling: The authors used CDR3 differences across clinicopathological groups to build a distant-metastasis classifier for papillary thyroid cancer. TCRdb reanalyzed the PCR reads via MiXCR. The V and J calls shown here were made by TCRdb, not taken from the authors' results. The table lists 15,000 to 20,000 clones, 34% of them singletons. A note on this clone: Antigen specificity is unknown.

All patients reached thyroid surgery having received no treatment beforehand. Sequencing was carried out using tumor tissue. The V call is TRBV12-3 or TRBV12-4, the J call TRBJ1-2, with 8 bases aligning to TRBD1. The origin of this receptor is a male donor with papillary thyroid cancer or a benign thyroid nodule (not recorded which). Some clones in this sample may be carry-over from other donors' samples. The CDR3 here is CASRGGQGYGYTF. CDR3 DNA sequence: TGTGCCAGCAGGGGCGGACAGGGCTACGGCTACACCTTC.